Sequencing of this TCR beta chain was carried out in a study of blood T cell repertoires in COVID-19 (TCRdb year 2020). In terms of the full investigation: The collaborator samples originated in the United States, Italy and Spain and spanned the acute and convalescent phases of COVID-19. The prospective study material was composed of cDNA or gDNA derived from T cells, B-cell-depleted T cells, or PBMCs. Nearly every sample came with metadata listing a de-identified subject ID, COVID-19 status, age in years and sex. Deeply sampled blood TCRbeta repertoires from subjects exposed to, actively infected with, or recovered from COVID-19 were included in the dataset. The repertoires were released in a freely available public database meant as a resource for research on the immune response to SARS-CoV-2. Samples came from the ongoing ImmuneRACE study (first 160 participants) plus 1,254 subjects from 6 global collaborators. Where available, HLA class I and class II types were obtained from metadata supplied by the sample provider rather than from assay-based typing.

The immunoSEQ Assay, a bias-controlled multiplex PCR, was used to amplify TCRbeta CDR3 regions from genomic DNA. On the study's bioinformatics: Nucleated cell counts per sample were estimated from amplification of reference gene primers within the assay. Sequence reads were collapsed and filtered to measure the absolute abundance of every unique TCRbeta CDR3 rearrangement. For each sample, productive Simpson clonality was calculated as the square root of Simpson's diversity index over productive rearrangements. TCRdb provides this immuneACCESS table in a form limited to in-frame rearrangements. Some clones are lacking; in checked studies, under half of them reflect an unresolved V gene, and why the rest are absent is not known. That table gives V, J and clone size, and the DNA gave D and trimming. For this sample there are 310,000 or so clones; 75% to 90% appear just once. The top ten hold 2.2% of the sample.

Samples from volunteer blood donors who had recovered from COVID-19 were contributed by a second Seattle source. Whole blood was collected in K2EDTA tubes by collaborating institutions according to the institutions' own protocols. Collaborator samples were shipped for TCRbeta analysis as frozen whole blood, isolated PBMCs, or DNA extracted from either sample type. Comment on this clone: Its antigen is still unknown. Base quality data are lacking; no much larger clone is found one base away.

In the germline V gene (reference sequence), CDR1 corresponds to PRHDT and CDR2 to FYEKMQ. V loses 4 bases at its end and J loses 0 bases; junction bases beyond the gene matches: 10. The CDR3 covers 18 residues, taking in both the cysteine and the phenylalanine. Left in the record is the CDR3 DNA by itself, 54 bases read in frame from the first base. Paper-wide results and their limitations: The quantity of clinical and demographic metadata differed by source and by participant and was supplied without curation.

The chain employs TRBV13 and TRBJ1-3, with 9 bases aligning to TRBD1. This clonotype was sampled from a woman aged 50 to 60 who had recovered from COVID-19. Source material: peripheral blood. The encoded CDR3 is CASSSSGQGPLSGNTIYF. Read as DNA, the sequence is TGTGCCAGCAGCTCATCAGGACAGGGGCCGCTCTCTGGAAACACCATATATTTT.